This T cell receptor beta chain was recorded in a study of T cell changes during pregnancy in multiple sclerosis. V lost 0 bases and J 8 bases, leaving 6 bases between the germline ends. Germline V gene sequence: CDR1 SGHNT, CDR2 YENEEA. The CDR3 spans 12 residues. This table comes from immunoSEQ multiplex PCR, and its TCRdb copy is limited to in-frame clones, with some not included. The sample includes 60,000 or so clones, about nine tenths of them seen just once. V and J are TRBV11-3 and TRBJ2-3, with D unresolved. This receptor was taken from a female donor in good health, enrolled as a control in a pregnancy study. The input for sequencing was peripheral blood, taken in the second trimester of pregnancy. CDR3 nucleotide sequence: TGTGCCAGCAGCTTAGATTCGAGTACGCAGTATTTT. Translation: CASSLDSSTQYF.